This T cell receptor (beta chain) was found in a study of cytomegalovirus exposure and HLA in healthy donors. With 60 Vbeta and 13 Jbeta primers, the PCR was carried out. The table came from immunoSEQ multiplex PCR; TCRdb's copy has only in-frame clones and leaves some out. The table has about 200,000 clones, around three quarters seen once; the top ten hold about 1.7%. The V end was cut by 5 bases, the J end by 3 bases, with 7 bases between. Germline V CDR1 and CDR2: SEHNR, FQNEAQ (reference sequence). This CDR3 has 12 amino acids. This chain joins TRBV7-9 and TRBJ2-5; D is unresolved. Sequenced input: PBMCs. This TCR came from a young woman in good health and CMV-seronegative. The CDR3 here is CASSLTEETQYF. CDR3 DNA: TGTGCCAGCAGCCTGACTGAAGAGACCCAGTACTTC. Combining the CDR3 with reference TRBV7-9 and TRBJ2-5 gives the whole variable domain DTGVSQNPRHKITKRGQNVTFRCDPISEHNRLYWYRQTLGQGPEFLTYFQNEAQLEKSRLLSDRFSAERPKGSFSTLEIQRTEQGDSAMYLCASSLTEETQYFGPGTRLLVL.